The rows below give T cell receptor beta chains drawn from one sample of a study of technical replicates of blood from several donors. Sequencing was performed with immunoSEQ multiplex PCR; in TCRdb, only in-frame clones are kept and a portion is missing. There are around 90,000 clones in the sample; around 94% occur only once, and about 0.23% lies in the top ten. The sample comprised T cells isolated from PBMCs. The receptors here all came from a human donor in good health. Each CDR3 is given with its conserved first and last residue. Fields, in order: V gene, D gene, clone size, J gene, CDR3 protein, CDR3 DNA. The D gene is left open where the match is weak. Clone size is stated in some rows and not others, as once, few, many or a class when expanded.

TRBV18	-	-	TRBJ2-7	CASSPPSGLQYF	TGTGCCAGCTCACCACCCTCGGGATTGCAGTACTTC
TRBV5-1	TRBD1	-	TRBJ1-2	CASRIRDRTGFFGGYTF	TGCGCCAGCAGAATTCGTGATCGGACAGGGTTTTTTGGCGGCTACACCTTC
TRBV12-5	-	-	TRBJ1-5	CASGLEGDQPQHF	TGTGCTAGTGGTTTGGAGGGGGATCAGCCCCAGCATTTT
TRBV2	-	-	TRBJ2-7	CASSGGAAGPSYEQYF	TGTGCCAGCAGTGGTGGCGCGGCAGGGCCCTCCTACGAGCAGTACTTC
TRBV7-3	TRBD1	-	TRBJ1-6	CASSLQGAYSPLHF	TGTGCCAGCAGCTTACAGGGGGCGTATTCACCCCTCCACTTT
TRBV5-6	-	-	TRBJ2-2	CASSATRVRELFF	TGTGCCAGCAGCGCCACACGGGTTCGGGAGCTGTTTTTT
TRBV28	TRBD2	once	TRBJ2-7	CASSFGGGSEQYF	TGTGCCAGCAGTTTCGGCGGGGGTAGCGAGCAGTACTTC
TRBV7-6	-	-	TRBJ1-6	CASSLGDGGARSPLHF	TGTGCCAGCAGCTTAGGAGACGGGGGGGCGCGTTCACCCCTCCACTTT
TRBV6-6	TRBD1	-	TRBJ1-5	CASSEHRGGNQPQHF	TGTGCCAGCAGTGAGCACAGGGGAGGCAATCAGCCCCAGCATTTT
TRBV9	-	-	TRBJ1-1	CASSSTLGDTEAFF	TGTGCCAGCAGCAGCACCCTAGGGGACACTGAAGCTTTCTTT
TRBV19	-	-	TRBJ1-1	CASSLLNTEAFF	TGTGCCAGTAGTCTACTGAACACTGAAGCTTTCTTT
TRBV29-1	-	-	TRBJ2-3	CSVSWYRGNTVDTQYF	TGCAGCGTTTCTTGGTATCGGGGGAACACGGTAGATACGCAGTATTTT
TRBV4-1	-	once	TRBJ2-7	CASSQLPEEQYF	TGCGCCAGCAGCCAACTCCCAGAAGAGCAGTACTTC
TRBV11-2	-	-	TRBJ2-1	CASRPGFFAYNEQFF	TGTGCCAGCCGTCCAGGGTTTTTCGCTTACAATGAGCAGTTCTTC
TRBV6-1	TRBD1	-	TRBJ1-4	CASSGFTGVEKLFF	TGTGCCAGCAGTGGATTTACAGGGGTCGAAAAACTGTTTTTT
TRBV18	-	-	TRBJ1-1	CASSPGGANTEAFF	TGTGCCAGCTCACCGGGGGGGGCGAACACTGAAGCTTTCTTT
TRBV7-9	-	-	TRBJ2-5	CASSLPNSGDRQETQYF	TGTGCCAGCAGTCTTCCAAATTCAGGGGACCGACAAGAGACCCAGTACTTC
TRBV5-1	-	-	TRBJ2-5	CASRGTSGETQYF	TGCGCCAGCAGGGGCACGTCGGGGGAGACCCAGTACTTC
TRBV7-9	-	-	TRBJ2-3	CASSSLLTSFSSTDTQYF	TGTGCCAGCAGCTCCCTCCTGACTAGTTTCTCTAGCACAGATACGCAGTATTTT
TRBV6-5	-	-	TRBJ2-3	CASSTDIRTDTQYF	TGTGCCAGCAGTACGGACATACGCACAGATACGCAGTATTTT
TRBV19	TRBD2	-	TRBJ2-2	CASIPGSGTTAGELFF	TGTGCCAGTATCCCGGGGAGCGGGACCACTGCGGGGGAGCTGTTTTTT
TRBV7-8	-	-	TRBJ2-3	CASSIRDITSMRQYF	TGTGCCAGCAGCATCCGGGACATCACTTCTATGCGGCAGTATTTT
TRBV2	-	-	TRBJ2-2	CASSLRLARTGELFF	TGTGCCAGCAGCCTAAGGCTAGCGAGAACCGGGGAGCTGTTTTTT
TRBV29-1	-	few	TRBJ1-5	CSTGGGRDQPQHF	TGCAGCACCGGGGGAGGAAGAGATCAGCCCCAGCATTTT
TRBV11-2	TRBD2	-	TRBJ2-1	CASSLDQVLAGTEQFF	TGTGCCAGCAGCTTAGATCAGGTTCTAGCGGGGACTGAGCAGTTCTTC
TRBV6-4	TRBD2	once	TRBJ2-7	CASSELAGISSIYEQYF	TGTGCCAGCAGTGAACTAGCGGGGATCTCCTCCATCTACGAGCAGTACTTC
TRBV6-1	TRBD2	-	TRBJ2-2	CASGKLAGAGELFF	TGTGCCAGCGGAAAACTAGCGGGAGCTGGGGAGCTGTTTTTT
TRBV5-6	-	-	TRBJ1-2	CASSLSRGFGYTF	TGTGCCAGCAGCTTGTCTAGGGGGTTTGGCTACACCTTC
TRBV14	-	-	TRBJ1-1	CASSPNLGWGEIKNKLAEAFF	TGTGCCAGCAGCCCTAATTTGGGGTGGGGAGAAATAAAAAACAAGCTAGCTGAAGCTTTCTTT
TRBV9	TRBD1	-	TRBJ2-7	CASSASQGAFSEQYF	TGTGCCAGCAGCGCCTCACAGGGGGCCTTCTCCGAGCAGTACTTC
TRBV28	-	-	TRBJ2-2	CASSFGGVTDTGELFF	TGTGCCAGCAGTTTCGGCGGGGTGACAGACACCGGGGAGCTGTTTTTT
TRBV11-3	-	-	TRBJ2-5	CASSLDHSRGPSGTQYF	TGTGCCAGCAGCTTAGATCATTCCCGGGGTCCGTCAGGGACCCAGTACTTC
TRBV28	TRBD2	-	TRBJ2-3	CASRPGGSTDTQYF	TGTGCCAGCAGGCCGGGGGGGAGTACAGATACGCAGTATTTT
TRBV28	TRBD2	-	TRBJ2-3	CASTFSGRRTDTQYF	TGTGCCAGCACCTTTAGCGGGAGGCGCACAGATACGCAGTATTTT
TRBV19	TRBD1	-	TRBJ2-1	CASRVGTGTNEQFF	TGTGCCAGTAGGGTGGGGACAGGTACCAATGAGCAGTTCTTC
TRBV5-1	-	-	TRBJ2-5	CASSPTPDGETQYF	TGCGCCAGCAGCCCGACGCCCGACGGGGAGACCCAGTACTTC
TRBV10-2	-	-	TRBJ2-1	CASSEHGLSQFF	TGCGCCAGCAGTGAGCACGGACTAAGTCAGTTCTTC
TRBV5-1	-	-	TRBJ2-6	CASSGRGSGANVLTF	TGCGCCAGCAGCGGCCGGGGCTCTGGGGCCAACGTCCTGACTTTC
TRBV14	-	-	TRBJ2-2	CASSQDLSGLRRGELFF	TGTGCCAGCAGCCAAGATTTGTCCGGGTTGAGGCGCGGGGAGCTGTTTTTT
TRBV27	-	-	TRBJ2-7	CASSSGTGYEQYF	TGTGCCAGCAGTTCCGGGACTGGCTACGAGCAGTACTTC
TRBV2	-	-	TRBJ2-7	CASFRDSGPYEQYF	TGTGCCAGCTTCCGGGACTCCGGACCCTACGAGCAGTACTTC
TRBV30	-	once	TRBJ2-7	CACSGFQAGPYEQYF	TGTGCCTGCTCCGGTTTTCAGGCAGGGCCCTACGAGCAGTACTTC
TRBV18	TRBD1	-	TRBJ1-1	CASSPDRGRRGLGAFF	TGTGCCAGCTCACCAGACAGGGGGCGTAGGGGGCTAGGCGCTTTCTTT
TRBV4-1	-	-	TRBJ1-5	CASSQDQWLQPQHF	TGCGCCAGCAGCCAAGATCAGTGGTTACAGCCCCAGCATTTT
TRBV6-1	-	-	TRBJ1-2	CASTNARDYGYTF	TGTGCCAGCACTAATGCCCGCGACTATGGCTACACCTTC
TRBV11-3	-	-	TRBJ2-2	CASSSSRGSNTGELFF	TGTGCCAGCAGCTCTAGCCGGGGGTCGAACACCGGGGAGCTGTTTTTT
TRBV28	-	-	TRBJ1-2	CASTLQGVSGYTF	TGTGCCAGCACCCTACAGGGAGTCAGTGGCTACACCTTC
TRBV5-4	TRBD1	-	TRBJ2-3	CASSRGTDTDTQYF	TGTGCCAGCAGCCGTGGGACAGACACAGATACGCAGTATTTT
TRBV6-1	TRBD1	-	TRBJ2-5	CASGDRAETQYF	TGTGCCAGCGGGGACAGGGCTGAGACCCAGTACTTC